The clone carrying this T cell receptor (beta chain) was counted a few times. These data are taken from a study of T cells in Graves' hyperthyroidism and ophthalmopathy. The length of the CDR3 is 19 residues. Trimming took 3 bases from V and 0 from J; bases not matched to a gene: 9. CDR1 and CDR2 from the germline V gene are SGHTA and FQGNSA. Researchers took RNA transcripts and amplified the TCR beta CDR3 regions from them. The primer set for the first-round RT-PCR of the TCR CDR3 was HTBI. TCRdb re-derived calls from the multiplex PCR reads in MiXCR, one entry per CDR3 protein. The sample has over 650,000 distinct CDR3 sequences, roughly 45% seen once. Together with thyroid ultrasound, orbital computed tomography, serum thyroxine and TRAb, clinical symptoms were used for diagnoses.

The sequence derives from an adult man with Graves' disease, either hyperthyroidism or ophthalmopathy (not recorded which). The gene calls are TRBV7-2 and TRBJ2-2; 11 positions match TRBD2. Sequencing input: peripheral blood or thyroid tissue (not recorded which). CDR3 residues: CASSLSPGLAVTNTGELFF. In nucleotides, the CDR3 is TGTGCCAGCAGCTTGTCACCGGGACTAGCGGTGACGAACACCGGGGAGCTGTTTTTT.